Shown below are 17 T cell receptor beta chains from a single sample sequenced in a study of T cells in Graves' hyperthyroidism and ophthalmopathy. Amplified TCR beta CDR3 regions derived from RNA transcripts. During a first-round RT-PCR of the TCR CDR3, the HTBI primer set was used. TCRdb itself ran the multiplex PCR reads through MiXCR, one entry per CDR3 protein. The top ten hold approximately 30% of the sample, which has approximately 370,000 distinct CDR3 sequences, about a sixth seen once. Material for sequencing was blood. The receptor source for this set is a woman aged 25 to 45 with Graves' hyperthyroidism that later progressed to Graves' ophthalmopathy.

This clonotype was detected many times. V is TRBV6-1 and J is TRBJ2-1, with 9 positions matching TRBD1. V lost 6 bases and J lost 4; bases outside the gene matches: 10. The germline gives CDR1 MNHNS, CDR2 SASEGT. The CDR3 sequence is 16 residues long. In nucleotides, the CDR3 is TGTGCCAGCAGATTTGGGACAGGGAAGCCATACAATGAGCAGTTCTTC. Protein sequence: CASRFGTGKPYNEQFF.

For this clonotype: Just one base apart from a much larger clone, this may be a read error. The rearrangement uses TRBV18 and TRBJ1-5; no reliable D call. Germline loops: CDR1 KGHSH, CDR2 LQKENI. CDR3 length equals 12 residues. The CDR3 region is CASPPGDQPQHF. CDR3 nucleotide sequence: TGTGCCAGCCCACCGGGTGATCAGCCCCAGCATTTT.

This clonotype has just a few counts. CDR3 coding DNA: TGTGCCAGCAGCTTAGCCGGGGGGGTCACTGAAGCTTTCTTT. It specifies CASSLAGGVTEAFF. The chain joins TRBV7-9 to TRBJ1-1; possibly TRBD1 for D (5 bases). Trimming pared 0 bases from V and 4 bases from J, leaving 9 bases between. Germline V gene sequence: CDR1 SEHNR, CDR2 FQNEAQ (reference sequence). The CDR3 has 14 amino acids.

This clonotype was counted only a few times. The chain has TRBV5-1 and TRBJ1-6; possible D gene TRBD1, 6 bases. The CDR3 has 16 amino acids. Germline values: CDR1 SGHRS, CDR2 YFSETQ. Trimming took off 5 bases at V and 8 bases at J, with 20 bases between the two ends. The CDR3 DNA is TGCGCCAGCAGTAGACTGGGGGCTAAGTTATATTCACCCCTCCACTTT. Protein product: CASSRLGAKLYSPLHF.

The table lists this clonotype with a few counts. The rearrangement links TRBV28 to TRBJ1-2, with a tentative D call TRBD1 (6 bases). Germline loops: CDR1 MDHEN, CDR2 SYDVKM. The CDR3 length is 16 residues. The ends were cut back, 5 bases at V and 2 bases at J, with 18 bases in the middle. The CDR3 bases are TGTGCCAGCAGTCCCCCTGGGGGGCGTCCGAACTATGGCTACACCTTC. It encodes CASSPPGGRPNYGYTF.

There are many counts of this clonotype. The rearrangement joins TRBV28 to TRBJ2-7; no firm D call. CDR3 length equals 15 residues. Trimming removed 3 bases at V and 5 bases at J, with 17 bases between. Looked up from germline, CDR1 is MDHEN and CDR2 is SYDVKM. In nucleotides, the CDR3 is TGTGCCAGCAGTTTGGAAGGTCCCCTGGTAGACGAGCAGTACTTC. Its translation is CASSLEGPLVDEQYF. The entire variable domain, with the rest obtained from reference TRBV28 and TRBJ2-7, is as follows: DVKVTQSSRYLVKRTGEKVFLECVQDMDHENMFWYRQDPGLGLRLIYFSYDVKMKEKGDIPEGYSVSREKKERFSLILESASTNQTSMYLCASSLEGPLVDEQYFGPGTRLTVT.

Comments on this clonotype: This sequence may be a read error, since a much larger clone differs from it by one base. J is TRBJ2-1 and V is TRBV12-3 or TRBV12-4; D may be TRBD1 or TRBD2 (6 bases each). This CDR3 has 15 residues. The CDR3 protein is CASGLIGGSYSEQFF. CDR3 sequence (DNA): TGTGCCAGCGGTTTAATCGGGGGCTCCTACAGTGAGCAGTTCTTC.

This clonotype was observed at least ten times. The genes are TRBV12-3 or TRBV12-4 and TRBJ1-1, with D possibly matching TRBD1 (6 bases). The CDR3 covers 13 residues. The ends were cut back, 3 bases at V and 4 bases at J, with 9 bases in the middle. This CDR3 is CASSLPGATEAFF. CDR3 coding DNA: TGTGCCAGCAGTTTGCCAGGGGCCACTGAAGCTTTCTTT.

This clonotype has ten or more counts. The chain recombines TRBV29-1 with TRBJ2-3; possibly TRBD2 for D (6 bases). The germline V gene encodes CDR1 SQVTM and CDR2 ANQGSEA. V lost 8 bases to trimming and J lost 5 bases, with 17 bases between them. The CDR3 is 13 residues long. CDR3 bases: TGCAGCAGCCGGGACCCCGGGGGAGATACGCAGTATTTT. Protein: CSSRDPGGDTQYF.

This clonotype was counted at least ten times. The chain employs TRBV9 and TRBJ2-2; no firm D call. The CDR3 extends over 14 amino acids. V was cut by 2 bases and J by 6 bases, with 11 bases left in between. The germline V gene encodes CDR1 SGDLS and CDR2 YYNGEE. The CDR3, as DNA: TGTGCCAGCAGCGTCACGAGTAGGCCCGGGGAGCTGTTTTTT. As protein: CASSVTSRPGELFF.

The J gene is TRBJ2-3, the V gene TRBV7-9, with a possible D match to TRBD1 (5 bases). The V end lost 5 bases, the J end lost 2 bases, and 11 bases lay between the germline ends. Germline V gives CDR1 SEHNR, CDR2 FQNEAQ (reference sequence). The CDR3 has 14 amino acids. The CDR3 protein is CASSPGYFTDTQYF. The CDR3 coding sequence is TGTGCCAGCAGCCCAGGGTACTTCACAGATACGCAGTATTTT.

This chain uses TRBV4-1 with TRBJ1-2; 9 bases fit TRBD1. The germline V gene has CDR1 MGHRA and CDR2 YSYEKL. Trimming took 2 bases from V and 3 from J; bases not matched to a gene: 7. The length of the CDR3 is 16 residues. The DNA of the CDR3 is TGCGCCAGCAGCCAATTACAGGGGGCGCGGGACTATGGCTACACCTTC. Translated: CASSQLQGARDYGYTF.

This sequence joins TRBV6-9 and TRBJ2-6, with D tentatively TRBD2 (5 bases). Trimming pared 4 bases from V and 0 bases from J, leaving 16 bases between. CDR1 and CDR2 from the germline V gene are MNHGY and SVAAGI. The CDR3 totals 18 residues. The CDR3 nucleotides read TGTGCCAGCAGTTCCGTCCGAGGACTCAGCTCTGGGGCCAACGTCCTGACTTTC. Translation: CASSSVRGLSSGANVLTF.

This clonotype was observed a handful of times. The CDR3 is CSANNGTGQFF. In DNA form, the CDR3 reads TGCAGTGCGAATAACGGGACCGGTCAATTCTTC. The chain carries TRBV20-1 and TRBJ2-1; D assignment may be TRBD1 or TRBD2 (5 bases each). The germline gives CDR1 DFQATT, CDR2 SNEGSKA (reference sequence). The CDR3 loop spans 11 amino acids. Trimming stripped 6 bases from V and 16 bases from J, with 19 bases between.

Ten or more counts support this clonotype. The chain carries TRBV14 and TRBJ2-7, with D unclear. Trimming took off 3 bases at V and 3 bases at J, with 9 bases between the two ends. The CDR3 covers 13 residues. Germline V gene data show CDR1 as SGHDN and CDR2 as FVKESK. The CDR3 spells CASSHTRYYEQYF. The CDR3 DNA follows: TGTGCCAGCAGCCATACTCGTTACTACGAGCAGTACTTC.

This clonotype occurred many times. The chain's CDR3 is CASTGQVNEKLFF. CDR3 coding DNA: TGTGCCAGCACGGGACAGGTTAATGAAAAACTGTTTTTT. The chain is built from TRBV2 and TRBJ1-4; 8 bases match TRBD1. The CDR3 runs 13 residues. The V and J ends lost 7 bases and 4 bases, in that order; junction bases with no gene match: 2. CDR1 and CDR2 from the germline V gene are SNHLY and FYNNEI.

This clonotype came up many times. The chain couples TRBV28 to TRBJ1-5; 10 bases align to TRBD1. The CDR3 runs to 13 residues. V was pared by 6 bases and J by 6 bases, with 2 bases of the junction left unmatched. Germline CDR1 MDHEN, CDR2 SYDVKM. CDR3 region: CASRRTGGQPQHF. CDR3 DNA sequence: TGTGCCAGCAGAAGGACAGGGGGTCAGCCCCAGCATTTT. The full variable domain, rest sourced from reference TRBV28 and TRBJ1-5, is DVKVTQSSRYLVKRTGEKVFLECVQDMDHENMFWYRQDPGLGLRLIYFSYDVKMKEKGDIPEGYSVSREKKERFSLILESASTNQTSMYLCASRRTGGQPQHFGDGTRLSIL.